This is a list of T cell receptor beta chains from one sample in a study of radiotherapy plus CTLA-4 blockade in lung cancer. Using immunoSEQ multiplex PCR, the repertoire was profiled, and TCRdb retains in-frame clones only, with some absent. Of 45,000 to 60,000 clones detected, 82% appear once; the ten largest clones hold approximately 3.5%. The material sequenced was peripheral blood, taken from a patient treated with radiotherapy plus ipilimumab. These receptors were obtained from a human donor with non-small cell lung cancer who had stable disease on radiotherapy plus ipilimumab. Each CDR3 is given with its conserved first and last residue. Clone size is shown for a subset of rows, as once, few, many or a class of expanded clone.

CDR3	size	V	J
CASSPTGLYGYTF	.	TRBV18	TRBJ1-2
CASRPVGRAGTGELFF	.	TRBV19	TRBJ2-2
CASSPRGWEKAQETQYF	.	TRBV9	TRBJ2-5
CASSPTSYADTQYF	.	TRBV7-9	TRBJ2-3
CASSLVQGDGYTF	once	TRBV5-4	TRBJ1-2
CASSQDGLSHEQYF	.	TRBV14	TRBJ2-7
CASPPSLRGDVETQYF	.	TRBV28	TRBJ2-5
CASSDPGQPQGVTQYF	.	TRBV25-1	TRBJ2-3
CAISYGNEQFF	.	TRBV10-3	TRBJ2-1
CASSFAGRSGNTIYF	.	TRBV7-2	TRBJ1-3
CAISPDRAVQYF	.	TRBV10-3	TRBJ2-7
CASGRAAGELFF	.	TRBV7-3	TRBJ2-2
CASSQESGIQYF	.	TRBV4-3	TRBJ2-4
CASSVTGDTQYF	few	TRBV9	TRBJ2-3
CASSLWTGGMGEKLFF	.	TRBV28	TRBJ1-4
CASSPRGPGDNEKLFF	.	TRBV18	TRBJ1-4
CASSLGRGGELFF	.	TRBV11-3	TRBJ2-2
CASSSGQGAVGYGYTF	.	TRBV5-1	TRBJ1-2
CASSQGLANQETQYF	.	TRBV5-4	TRBJ2-5
CASSLSGKTGMNTEAFF	.	TRBV7-9	TRBJ1-1
CASSEVAGSGANVLTF	.	TRBV6-1	TRBJ2-6
CASSRGGGPGELFF	.	TRBV7-3	TRBJ2-2
CATSRDGGQGVGEQYF	.	TRBV15	TRBJ2-7
CASSSTSGRREQFF	.	TRBV7-2	TRBJ2-1
CASSFHPGTSGIYEQYF	.	TRBV7-2	TRBJ2-7
CASSWTAIGTGELFF	few	TRBV7-9	TRBJ2-2
CASSLWGLAGLSSYNEQFF	.	TRBV28	TRBJ2-1
CASSLGGLNYEQYF	.	TRBV5-6	TRBJ2-7
CASSLLAGGTYEQYF	.	TRBV9	TRBJ2-7
CASTLGGGVHGYTF	.	TRBV7-9	TRBJ1-2
CASSYAGVGQAFF	.	TRBV6-5	TRBJ1-1
CASRDRRMNTEAFF	once	TRBV5-8	TRBJ1-1
CASSLTSGSTDTQYF	few	TRBV7-9	TRBJ2-3
CASSLGLQGRQETQYF	.	TRBV7-8	TRBJ2-5
CSVEGTARATEAFF	.	TRBV29-1	TRBJ1-1
CASSLLGAGGPDTQYF	.	TRBV28	TRBJ2-3
CASSLGFSSAYFTDTQYF	.	TRBV11-2	TRBJ2-3
CASSEFTSGSYEQYF	.	TRBV6-1	TRBJ2-7
CASSFGTSGRTEQFF	.	TRBV27	TRBJ2-1
CASSQDHRGADYGYTF	.	TRBV4-3	TRBJ1-2
CASSLDRQIQETQYF	.	TRBV7-9	TRBJ2-5
CAISATSGRATYEQYF	once	TRBV10-3	TRBJ2-7
CASRPPGNEQFF	.	TRBV6-1	TRBJ2-1
CASSLLFRKGGASGNTIYF	.	TRBV28	TRBJ1-3
CASSQDTKGASTNEKLFF	.	TRBV4-3	TRBJ1-4
CSASGSSYNEQFF	.	TRBV29-1	TRBJ2-1
CASSLGTGGNYGYTF	.	TRBV7-9	TRBJ1-2
CASSWGVGGTGELFF	.	TRBV28	TRBJ2-2
CASSPPAGQGTYEQYF	.	TRBV5-6	TRBJ2-7
CASSDSPGGLRADTQYF	.	TRBV28	TRBJ2-3
CASSIRERTYNEQFF	.	TRBV19	TRBJ2-1
CASSEERESYNEQFF	.	TRBV2	TRBJ2-1